The rows below give T cell receptor beta chains drawn from one sample of a study of blood T cell repertoires in COVID-19. Assay: immunoSEQ multiplex PCR; the TCRdb copy retains only in-frame clones and omits some. Of 85,000 to 120,000 clones detected, roughly 86% appear once; the ten largest clones hold around 9.5%. The source material was peripheral blood. The receptors were gathered from a man aged 35-49 years with active or convalescent COVID-19. Both conserved end residues are part of each CDR3. D genes are given only for firm matches. Where a row states a size, it is once, few, many or the class of an expanded clone; other rows omit it.

>TRBJ2-7|TRBD2|once|TRBV11-2
CASSLVRSLAGLYEQYF
TGTGCCAGCAGCTTAGTCAGGTCCCTAGCGGGGCTTTACGAGCAGTACTTC
>TRBJ2-7|-|-|TRBV21-1
CASRVFFGSTNTYEQYF
TGTGCCAGCAGGGTCTTTTTTGGGTCAACTAATACCTACGAGCAGTACTTC
>TRBJ1-1|TRBD1|-|TRBV27
CASTDRVNTEAFF
TGTGCCAGCACCGACAGGGTGAACACTGAAGCTTTCTTT
>TRBJ2-1|TRBD2|-|TRBV18
CASSRGGGAKDKSNEQFF
TGTGCCAGCTCACGAGGCGGGGGGGCCAAGGATAAGAGCAATGAGCAGTTCTTC
>TRBJ2-2|TRBD1|-|TRBV19
CASRLDGTGVTGELFF
TGTGCCAGTAGGCTCGACGGGACAGGGGTTACCGGGGAGCTGTTTTTT
>TRBJ2-1|TRBD2|-|TRBV6-6
CASSTSGGAEEQFF
TGTGCCAGCAGTACCAGCGGGGGGGCGGAGGAGCAGTTCTTC
>TRBJ2-2|-|few|TRBV5-1
CASSLAPQETNTGELFF
TGCGCCAGCAGCTTGGCCCCACAGGAGACGAACACCGGGGAGCTGTTTTTT
>TRBJ1-6|-|few|TRBV4-1
CASSQESGSPLHF
TGCGCCAGCAGCCAAGAATCGGGTTCACCCCTCCACTTT
>TRBJ2-1|TRBD2|-|TRBV5-4
CASSSTSGGAYNEQFF
TGTGCCAGCAGCTCCACTAGCGGGGGGGCTTACAATGAGCAGTTCTTC
>TRBJ2-7|-|-|TRBV5-1
CASSLEQTKTYEQYF
TGCGCCAGCAGCTTGGAGCAGACAAAAACCTACGAGCAGTACTTC
>TRBJ2-7|TRBD2|-|TRBV9
CASSARERGYEQYF
TGTGCCAGCAGCGCCCGGGAGCGGGGCTACGAGCAGTACTTC
>TRBJ1-5|-|-|TRBV6-6
CASTGGNQPQHF
TGTGCCAGCACGGGAGGCAATCAGCCCCAGCATTTT
>TRBJ1-2|TRBD1|-|TRBV2
CASRTTGGFGGYTF
TGTGCCAGCAGGACTACAGGGGGCTTCGGAGGCTACACCTTC
>TRBJ2-1|TRBD1|-|TRBV13
CASRIGTGVNEQFF
TGTGCCAGCAGGATCGGGACAGGGGTTAATGAGCAGTTCTTC
>TRBJ1-1|-|-|TRBV29-1
CSVGQATEAFF
TGCAGCGTTGGGCAGGCCACTGAAGCTTTCTTT
>TRBJ1-1|-|-|TRBV11-1
CASSLAPQFEAFF
TGTGCCAGCAGCTTAGCGCCGCAGTTTGAAGCTTTCTTT
>TRBJ1-5|-|once|TRBV19
CASGNSNQPQHF
TGTGCCTCAGGGAATAGCAATCAGCCCCAGCATTTT
>TRBJ1-3|-|-|TRBV28
CASSPRQVYSGNTIYF
TGTGCCAGCAGTCCCCGACAGGTTTACTCTGGAAACACCATATATTTT
>TRBJ1-3|-|-|TRBV3-1/TRBV3-2
CASSQSGSGNTIYF
TGTGCCAGCAGCCAAAGCGGGTCTGGAAACACCATATATTTT
>TRBJ2-2|TRBD2|-|TRBV10-3
CAISPSITSGGAVAGELFF
TGTGCCATCAGCCCATCAATAACTAGCGGGGGGGCAGTCGCCGGGGAGCTGTTTTTT
>TRBJ1-6|-|-|TRBV5-1
CASSLEAQGGSPLHF
TGCGCCAGCAGCTTGGAGGCCCAGGGAGGTTCACCCCTCCACTTT
>TRBJ1-2|TRBD1|-|TRBV7-9
CASSLDPGQGVGYTF
TGTGCCAGCAGCTTAGACCCGGGACAGGGAGTTGGCTACACCTTC
>TRBJ1-1|TRBD1|-|TRBV25-1
CASSDYRGAFF
TGTGCCAGCAGTGATTACAGGGGTGCTTTCTTT
>TRBJ1-2|TRBD1|-|TRBV19
CASSIITGQGANGYTF
TGTGCCAGTAGTATAATAACTGGACAGGGGGCAAATGGCTACACCTTC
>TRBJ2-7|-|-|TRBV5-1
CASSLPNSYEQYF
TGCGCCAGCAGCTTGCCTAACTCCTACGAGCAGTACTTC
>TRBJ2-7|TRBD2|-|TRBV6-2/TRBV6-3
CASSYSRGGRVYEQYF
TGTGCCAGCAGTTACTCGAGGGGAGGGAGGGTCTACGAGCAGTACTTC
>TRBJ1-1|-|-|TRBV12-3/TRBV12-4
CASSTQFEAFF
TGTGCCAGCAGTACCCAGTTTGAAGCTTTCTTT